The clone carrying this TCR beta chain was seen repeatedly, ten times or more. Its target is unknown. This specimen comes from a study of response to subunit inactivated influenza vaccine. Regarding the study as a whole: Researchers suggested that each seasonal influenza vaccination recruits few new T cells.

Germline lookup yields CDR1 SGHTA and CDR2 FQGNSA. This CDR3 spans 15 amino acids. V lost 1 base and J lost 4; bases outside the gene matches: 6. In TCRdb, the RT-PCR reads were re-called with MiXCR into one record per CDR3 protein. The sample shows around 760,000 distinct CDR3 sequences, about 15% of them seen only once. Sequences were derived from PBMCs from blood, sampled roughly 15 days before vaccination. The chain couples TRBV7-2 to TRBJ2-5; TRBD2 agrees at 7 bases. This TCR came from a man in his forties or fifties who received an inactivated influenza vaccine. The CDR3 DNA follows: TGTGCCAGCAGCTTAGTGGGTGGGGGGGGAGAGACCCAGTACTTC. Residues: CASSLVGGGGETQYF. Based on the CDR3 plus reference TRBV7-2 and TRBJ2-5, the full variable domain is GAGVSQSPSNKVTEKGKDVELRCDPISGHTALYWYRQSLGQGLEFLIYFQGNSAPDKSGLPSDRFSAERTGGSVSTLTIQRTQQEDSAVYLCASSLVGGGGETQYFGPGTRLLVL.